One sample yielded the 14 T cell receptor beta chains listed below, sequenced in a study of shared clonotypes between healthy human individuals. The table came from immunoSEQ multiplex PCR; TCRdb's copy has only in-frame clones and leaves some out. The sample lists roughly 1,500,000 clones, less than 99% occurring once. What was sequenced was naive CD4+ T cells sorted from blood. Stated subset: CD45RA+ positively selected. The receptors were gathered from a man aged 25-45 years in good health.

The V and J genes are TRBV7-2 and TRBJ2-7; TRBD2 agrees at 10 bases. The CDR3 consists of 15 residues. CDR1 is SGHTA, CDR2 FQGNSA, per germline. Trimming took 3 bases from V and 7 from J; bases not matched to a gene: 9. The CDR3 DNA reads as TGTGCCAGCAGCTTGGTAGCGGGAGGTACTTATGAGCAGTACTTC. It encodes CASSLVAGGTYEQYF.

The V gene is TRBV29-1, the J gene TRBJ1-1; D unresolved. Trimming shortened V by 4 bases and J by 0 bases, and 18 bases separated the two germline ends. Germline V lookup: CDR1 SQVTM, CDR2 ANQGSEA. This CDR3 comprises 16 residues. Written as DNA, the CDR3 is TGCAGCGTTGGCCGCCAGTTAACTGCGATGAACACTGAAGCTTTCTTT. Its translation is CSVGRQLTAMNTEAFF.

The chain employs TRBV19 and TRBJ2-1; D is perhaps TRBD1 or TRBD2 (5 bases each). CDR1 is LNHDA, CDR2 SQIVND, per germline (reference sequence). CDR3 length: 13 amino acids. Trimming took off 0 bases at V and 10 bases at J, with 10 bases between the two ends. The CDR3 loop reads CASSIEGAGEQFF. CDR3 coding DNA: TGTGCCAGTAGTATAGAGGGAGCAGGGGAGCAGTTCTTC.

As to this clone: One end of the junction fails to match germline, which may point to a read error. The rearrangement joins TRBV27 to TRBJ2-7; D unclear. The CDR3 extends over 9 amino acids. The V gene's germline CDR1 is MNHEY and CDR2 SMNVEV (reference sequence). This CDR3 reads CADNSGNLF. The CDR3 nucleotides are TGTGCCGACAATTCAGGAAACCTCTTC.

This chain's CDR3 is CASRGQGATEAYEQYF. DNA for the CDR3: TGTGCCAGCAGGGGACAGGGGGCTACGGAGGCCTACGAGCAGTACTTC. The chain joins TRBV28 to TRBJ2-7; 12 positions match TRBD1. The junction had 8 bases not matched to a gene; V was cut back by 6 bases and J by 2 bases. The germline V gene has CDR1 MDHEN and CDR2 SYDVKM. CDR3 length: 16 amino acids.

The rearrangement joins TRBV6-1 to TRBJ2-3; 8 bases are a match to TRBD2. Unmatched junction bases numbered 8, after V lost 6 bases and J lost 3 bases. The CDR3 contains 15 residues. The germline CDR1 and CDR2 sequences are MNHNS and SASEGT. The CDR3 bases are TGTGCCAGCAGGGTCGAGCGGGGGCCGACAGATACGCAGTATTTT. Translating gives CASRVERGPTDTQYF.

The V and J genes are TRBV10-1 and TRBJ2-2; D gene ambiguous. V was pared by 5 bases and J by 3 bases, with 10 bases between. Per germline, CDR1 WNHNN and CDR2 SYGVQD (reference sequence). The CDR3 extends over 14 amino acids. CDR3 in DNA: TGCGCCAGCAGTTCACGGGTGGACACCGGGGAGCTGTTTTTT. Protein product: CASSSRVDTGELFF.

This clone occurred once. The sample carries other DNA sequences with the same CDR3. This CDR3 is CASSTGETQYF. The DNA for the CDR3 is TGTGCCAGTAGTACTGGTGAGACCCAGTACTTC. The chain employs TRBV19 and TRBJ2-5; D not certain. With 4 bases removed from V and 5 bases from J, the gap between germline ends came to 5 bases. This CDR3 is 11 amino acids long. In germline, CDR1 is LNHDA, CDR2 SQIVND (reference sequence).

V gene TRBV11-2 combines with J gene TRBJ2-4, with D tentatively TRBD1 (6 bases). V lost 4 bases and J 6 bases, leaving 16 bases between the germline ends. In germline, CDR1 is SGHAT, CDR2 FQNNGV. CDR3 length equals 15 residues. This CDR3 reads CASSSLKGDLNIQYF. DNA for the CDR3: TGTGCCAGCAGCTCCCTTAAGGGGGACCTAAACATTCAGTACTTC.

The CDR3 nucleotides read TGTGCCAGCAGCCAAGAGGGCAGGGCGAACACTGAAGCTTTCTTT. Its protein is CASSQEGRANTEAFF. The genes are TRBV14 and TRBJ1-1, with D maybe TRBD1 (5 bases). Germline assignment: CDR1 SGHDN and CDR2 FVKESK. The CDR3 totals 15 residues. Deletions cut 0 bases from V and 1 base from J, with 9 bases between.

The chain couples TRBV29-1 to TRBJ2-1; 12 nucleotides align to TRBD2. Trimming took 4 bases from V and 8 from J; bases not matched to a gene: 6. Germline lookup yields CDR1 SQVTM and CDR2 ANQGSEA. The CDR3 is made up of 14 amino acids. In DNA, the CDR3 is TGCAGCGTTGGACTAGCGGGAGTAAAGGATGAGCAGTTCTTC. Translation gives CSVGLAGVKDEQFF.

CDR3 nucleotide sequence: TGTGCCACCAGCGGGGGACTAGCGGGAGTTCAGGAGCAGTTCTTC. It yields the protein CATSGGLAGVQEQFF. The chain has TRBV15 and TRBJ2-1; TRBD2 aligns across 14 bases. The ends lost 5 bases at V and 10 bases at J; junction bases unmatched: 7. The CDR3 totals 15 residues. Germline CDR1 LNHNV, CDR2 YYDKDF (reference sequence).

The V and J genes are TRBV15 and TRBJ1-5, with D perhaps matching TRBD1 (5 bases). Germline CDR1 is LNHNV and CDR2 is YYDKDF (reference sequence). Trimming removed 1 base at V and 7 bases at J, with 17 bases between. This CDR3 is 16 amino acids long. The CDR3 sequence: CATSRVQDTYRQPQHF. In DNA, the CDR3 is TGTGCCACCAGCAGAGTACAGGATACGTATAGGCAGCCCCAGCATTTT.

The CDR3 coding sequence is TGTGCCAGCAGCTTGCACGGAAAGAACACTGAAGCTTTCTTT. It encodes CASSLHGKNTEAFF. The rearrangement joins TRBV5-4 to TRBJ1-1; D gene unclear. The ends were cut back, 1 base at V and 1 base at J, with 8 bases in the middle. Germline values: CDR1 SGHNT, CDR2 YYREEE (reference sequence). This CDR3 contains 14 residues.